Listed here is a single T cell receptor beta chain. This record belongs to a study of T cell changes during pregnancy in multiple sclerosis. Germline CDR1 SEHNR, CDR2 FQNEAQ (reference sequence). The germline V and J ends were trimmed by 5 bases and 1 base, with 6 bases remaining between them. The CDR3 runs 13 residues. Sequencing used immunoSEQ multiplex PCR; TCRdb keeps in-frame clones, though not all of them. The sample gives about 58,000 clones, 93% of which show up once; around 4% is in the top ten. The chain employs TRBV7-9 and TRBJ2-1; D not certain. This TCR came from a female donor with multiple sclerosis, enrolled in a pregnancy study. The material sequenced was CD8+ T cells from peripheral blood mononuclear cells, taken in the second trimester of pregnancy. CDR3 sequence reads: CASSQNSYNEQFF. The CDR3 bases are TGTGCCAGCAGCCAAAATTCCTACAATGAGCAGTTCTTC. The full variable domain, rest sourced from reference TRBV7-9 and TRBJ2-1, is DTGVSQNPRHKITKRGQNVTFRCDPISEHNRLYWYRQTLGQGPEFLTYFQNEAQLEKSRLLSDRFSAERPKGSFSTLEIQRTEQGDSAMYLCASSQNSYNEQFFGPGTRLTVL.